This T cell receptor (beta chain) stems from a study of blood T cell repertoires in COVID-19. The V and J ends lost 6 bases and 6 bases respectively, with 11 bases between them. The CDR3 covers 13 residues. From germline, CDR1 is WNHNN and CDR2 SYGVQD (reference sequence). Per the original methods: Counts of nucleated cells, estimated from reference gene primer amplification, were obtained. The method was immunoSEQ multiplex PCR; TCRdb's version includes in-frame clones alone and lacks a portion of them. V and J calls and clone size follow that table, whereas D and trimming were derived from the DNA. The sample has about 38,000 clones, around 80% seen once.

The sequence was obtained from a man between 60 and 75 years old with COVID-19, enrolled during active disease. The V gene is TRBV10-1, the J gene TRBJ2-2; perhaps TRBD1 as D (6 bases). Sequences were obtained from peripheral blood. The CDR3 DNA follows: TGCGCCAGCAGCAGGGGTTCCCCCGGGGAGCTGTTTTTT. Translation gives CASSRGSPGELFF.